The entry below gives a single TCR beta chain sequence along with its context. No antigen is known for it. The data were obtained in a study of cytomegalovirus exposure and HLA in healthy donors. Study as a whole: Unique TCRs from HLA-typed donors, about 78 million of them, were held in an early data release. Study findings and constraints: A missense DCLRE1C variant was associated with V- and J-gene trimming of TCR beta chains in a later analysis, and an independent cohort replicated the association.

The PCR contained 60 Vbeta and 13 Jbeta primers. Method: immunoSEQ multiplex PCR; TCRdb's copy keeps in-frame clones and lacks some. The data contain over 200,000 clones, 85% to 90% of them singletons. The sequencing input was PBMCs. The clonotype originates from a woman aged 18-29 years in good health and CMV-seronegative.

CDR3 sequence reads: CASSFSQGAYGYTF. The DNA of the CDR3 is TGTGCCAGCAGTTTTAGCCAGGGGGCTTATGGCTACACCTTC. The chain employs TRBV27 and TRBJ1-2; TRBD1 matches 8 bases. V lost 3 bases and J lost 5; bases outside the gene matches: 5. CDR1 and CDR2 from the germline V gene are MNHEY and SMNVEV (reference sequence). The CDR3 loop spans 14 amino acids.